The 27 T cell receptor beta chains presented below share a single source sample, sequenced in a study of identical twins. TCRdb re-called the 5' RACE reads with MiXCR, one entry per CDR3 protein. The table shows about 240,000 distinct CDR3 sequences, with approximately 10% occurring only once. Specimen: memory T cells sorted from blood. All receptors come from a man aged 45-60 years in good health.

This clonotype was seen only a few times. CDR3 bases: TGCGCCAGCAGAAAACGGGACAGGGTCCACGAGCAGTACTTC. It yields the protein CASRKRDRVHEQYF. J is TRBJ2-7 and V is TRBV10-2; 9 positions agree with TRBD1. CDR1 WSHSY and CDR2 SAAADI come from the germline V gene. The V segment lost 6 bases and the J segment 5 bases; nucleotides outside the gene matches: 8. This CDR3 comprises 14 residues.

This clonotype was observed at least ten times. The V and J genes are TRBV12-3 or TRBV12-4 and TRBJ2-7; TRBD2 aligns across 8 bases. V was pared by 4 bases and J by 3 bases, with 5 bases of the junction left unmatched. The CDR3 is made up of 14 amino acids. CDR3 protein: CASSSSGGNYEQYF. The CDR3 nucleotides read TGTGCCAGCAGTTCCTCGGGGGGGAACTACGAGCAGTACTTC.

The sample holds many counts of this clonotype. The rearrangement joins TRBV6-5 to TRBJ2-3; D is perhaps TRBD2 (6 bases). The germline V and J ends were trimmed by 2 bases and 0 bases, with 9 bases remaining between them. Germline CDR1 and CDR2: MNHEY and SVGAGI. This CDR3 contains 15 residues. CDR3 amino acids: CASSYGGTSTDTQYF. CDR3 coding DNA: TGTGCCAGCAGTTACGGCGGGACTAGCACAGATACGCAGTATTTT.

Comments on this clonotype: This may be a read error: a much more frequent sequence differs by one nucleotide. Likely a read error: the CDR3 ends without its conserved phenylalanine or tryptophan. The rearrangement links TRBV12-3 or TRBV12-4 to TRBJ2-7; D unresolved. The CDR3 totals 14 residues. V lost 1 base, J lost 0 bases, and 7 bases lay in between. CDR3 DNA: TGTGCCAGCAGTTTAGGCACTCTCTCCTACGAGCAGTACCTC. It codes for CASSLGTLSYEQYL.

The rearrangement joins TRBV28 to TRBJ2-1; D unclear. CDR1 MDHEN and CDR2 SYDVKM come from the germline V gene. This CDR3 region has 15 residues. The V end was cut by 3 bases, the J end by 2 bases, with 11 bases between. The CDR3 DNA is TGTGCCAGCAGTTTTTCCTTCGCTACCTACAATGAGCAGTTCTTC. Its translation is CASSFSFATYNEQFF.

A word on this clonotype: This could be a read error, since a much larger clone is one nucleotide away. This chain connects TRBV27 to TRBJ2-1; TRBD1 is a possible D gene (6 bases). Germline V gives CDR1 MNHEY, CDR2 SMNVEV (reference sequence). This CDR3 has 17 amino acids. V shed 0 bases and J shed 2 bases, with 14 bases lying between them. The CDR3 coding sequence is TGTGCCAGCAGTTTATCCACCCGGGACACCCCCTACAATGAGCAGTTCTTC. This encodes CASSLSTRDTPYNEQFF.

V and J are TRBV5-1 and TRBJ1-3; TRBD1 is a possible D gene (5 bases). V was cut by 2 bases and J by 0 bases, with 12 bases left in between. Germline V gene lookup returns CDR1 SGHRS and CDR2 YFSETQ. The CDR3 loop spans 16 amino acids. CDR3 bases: TGCGCCAGCAGCTTCGACGGGACTGCCTCTGGAAACACCATATATTTT. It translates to CASSFDGTASGNTIYF.

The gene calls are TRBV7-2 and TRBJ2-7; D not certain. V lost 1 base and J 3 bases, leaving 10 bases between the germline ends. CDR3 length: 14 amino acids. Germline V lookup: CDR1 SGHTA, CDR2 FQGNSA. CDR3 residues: CASSLVGLLYEQYF. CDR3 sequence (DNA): TGTGCCAGCAGCTTAGTGGGTCTTCTCTACGAGCAGTACTTC.

The CDR3 sequence is CASSDYSFYGYTF. DNA of the CDR3: TGTGCCAGCAGTGACTACAGCTTCTATGGCTACACCTTC. V is TRBV6-1 and J is TRBJ1-2; D is ambiguous. Germline V gene data show CDR1 as MNHNS and CDR2 as SASEGT. The CDR3 sequence is 13 residues long. V lost 3 bases and J 4 bases, leaving 9 bases between the germline ends.

This CDR3 is CASSYGAGSDTQYF. The CDR3 DNA is TGTGCCAGCAGTTACGGTGCTGGGAGTGATACGCAGTATTTT. The rearrangement joins TRBV6-5 to TRBJ2-3; the D gene is possibly TRBD2 (5 bases). Trimming took off 2 bases at V and 6 bases at J, with 12 bases between the two ends. The CDR3 has 14 amino acids. Germline CDR1 reads MNHEY; CDR2 reads SVGAGI.

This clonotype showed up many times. The CDR3 reads CAVEVRSYNEQFF. The CDR3 region has the DNA TGTGCCGTGGAAGTCCGCTCCTACAATGAGCAGTTCTTC. This chain links TRBV6-5 with TRBJ2-1; D not resolved. The CDR3 contains 13 residues. CDR1 is MNHEY and CDR2 is SVGAGI in the germline V gene. V was cut by 11 bases and J by 0 bases, with 11 bases left in between.

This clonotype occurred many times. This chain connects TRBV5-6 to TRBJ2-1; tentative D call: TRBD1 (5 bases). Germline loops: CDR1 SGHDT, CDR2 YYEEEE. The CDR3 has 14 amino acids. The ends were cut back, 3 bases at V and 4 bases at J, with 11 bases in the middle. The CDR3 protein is CASSWPQGYNEQFF. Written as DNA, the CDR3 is TGTGCCAGCAGCTGGCCCCAGGGTTACAATGAGCAGTTCTTC.

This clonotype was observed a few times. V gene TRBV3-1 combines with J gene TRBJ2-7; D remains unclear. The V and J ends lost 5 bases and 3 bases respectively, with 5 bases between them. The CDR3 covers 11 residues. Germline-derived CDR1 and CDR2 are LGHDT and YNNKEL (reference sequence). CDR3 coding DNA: TGTGCCAGCAGCTATCTCTACGAGCAGTACTTC. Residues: CASSYLYEQYF.

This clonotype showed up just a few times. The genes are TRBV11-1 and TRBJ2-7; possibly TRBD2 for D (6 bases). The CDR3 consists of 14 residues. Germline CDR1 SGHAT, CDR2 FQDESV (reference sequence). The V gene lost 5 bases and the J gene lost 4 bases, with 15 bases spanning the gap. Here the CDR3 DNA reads TGTGCCAGCAGCAATAAAACTCTAGCGTACGAGCAGTACTTC. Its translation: CASSNKTLAYEQYF. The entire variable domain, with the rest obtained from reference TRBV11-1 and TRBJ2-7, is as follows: EAEVAQSPRYKITEKSQAVAFWCDPISGHATLYWYRQILGQGPELLVQFQDESVVDDSQLPKDRFSAERLKGVDSTLKIQPAELGDSAMYLCASSNKTLAYEQYFGPGTRLTVT.

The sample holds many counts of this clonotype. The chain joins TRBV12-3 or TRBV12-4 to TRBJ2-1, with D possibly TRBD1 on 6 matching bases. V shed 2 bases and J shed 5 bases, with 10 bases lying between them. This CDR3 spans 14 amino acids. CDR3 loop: CASSLPQGNNEQFF. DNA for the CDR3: TGTGCCAGCAGTTTACCGCAGGGGAACAATGAGCAGTTCTTC.

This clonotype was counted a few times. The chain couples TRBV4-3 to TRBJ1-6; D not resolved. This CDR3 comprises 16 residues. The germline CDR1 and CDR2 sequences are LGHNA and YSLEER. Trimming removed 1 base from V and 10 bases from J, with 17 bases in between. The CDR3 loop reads CASSQAFTGVGSPLHF. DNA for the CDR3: TGCGCCAGCAGCCAAGCCTTCACGGGAGTGGGATCACCCCTCCACTTT.

CDR3 DNA: TGTGCCAGCAGCCAATGGTCAGTCGGATATGGCTACACCTTC. Its protein product is CASSQWSVGYGYTF. The V gene is TRBV14, the J gene TRBJ1-2; D is uncertain. From germline, CDR1 is SGHDN and CDR2 FVKESK. The V gene lost 2 bases and the J gene lost 5 bases, with 12 bases spanning the gap. The length of the CDR3 is 14 residues.

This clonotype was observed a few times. This chain's CDR3 is CASSVSGTAALNTEAFF. CDR3 nucleotides: TGTGCCAGCAGCGTCTCCGGGACAGCTGCATTGAACACTGAAGCTTTCTTT. V usage is TRBV9 and J usage is TRBJ1-1; 7 bases align to TRBD1. CDR1 SGDLS and CDR2 YYNGEE come from the germline V gene. CDR3 length equals 17 residues. The V segment lost 2 bases and the J segment 0 bases; nucleotides outside the gene matches: 10.

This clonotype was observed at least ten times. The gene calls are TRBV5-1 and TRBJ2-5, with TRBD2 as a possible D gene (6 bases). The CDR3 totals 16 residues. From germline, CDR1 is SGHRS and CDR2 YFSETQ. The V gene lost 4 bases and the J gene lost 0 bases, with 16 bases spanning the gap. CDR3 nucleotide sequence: TGCGCCAGCAGCCCGGTAGGGACTCAGTACCAAGAGACCCAGTACTTC. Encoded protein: CASSPVGTQYQETQYF.

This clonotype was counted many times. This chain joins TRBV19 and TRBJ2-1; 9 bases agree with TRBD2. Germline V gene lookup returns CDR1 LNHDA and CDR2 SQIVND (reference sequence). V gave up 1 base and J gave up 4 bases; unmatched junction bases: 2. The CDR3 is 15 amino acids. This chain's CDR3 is CASSIASGTYNEQFF. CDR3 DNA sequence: TGTGCCAGTAGTATAGCTAGCGGGACGTACAATGAGCAGTTCTTC.

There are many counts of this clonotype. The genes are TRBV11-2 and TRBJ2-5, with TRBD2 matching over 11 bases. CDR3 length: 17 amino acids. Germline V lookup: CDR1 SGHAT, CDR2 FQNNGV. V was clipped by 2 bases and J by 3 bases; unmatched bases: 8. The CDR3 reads CASSLLGTSGGEETQYF. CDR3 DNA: TGTGCCAGCAGCTTATTGGGTACTAGCGGGGGCGAAGAGACCCAGTACTTC. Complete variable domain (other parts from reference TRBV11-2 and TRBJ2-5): EAGVAQSPRYKIIEKRQSVAFWCNPISGHATLYWYQQILGQGPKLLIQFQNNGVVDDSQLPKDRFSAERLKGVDSTLKIQPAKLEDSAVYLCASSLLGTSGGEETQYFGPGTRLLVL.

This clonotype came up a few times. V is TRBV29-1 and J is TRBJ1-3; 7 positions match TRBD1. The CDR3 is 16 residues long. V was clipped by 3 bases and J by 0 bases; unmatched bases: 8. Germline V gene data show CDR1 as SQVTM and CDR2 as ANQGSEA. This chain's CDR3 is CSVDEGASSSGNTIYF. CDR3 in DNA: TGCAGCGTTGACGAGGGGGCCTCGAGCTCTGGAAACACCATATATTTT.

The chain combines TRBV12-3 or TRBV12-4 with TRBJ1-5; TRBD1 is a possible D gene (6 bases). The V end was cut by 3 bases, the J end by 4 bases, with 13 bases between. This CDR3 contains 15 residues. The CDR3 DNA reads TGTGCCAGCAGTTTGGTTGGGGGGCATAATCAGCCCCAGCATTTT. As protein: CASSLVGGHNQPQHF.

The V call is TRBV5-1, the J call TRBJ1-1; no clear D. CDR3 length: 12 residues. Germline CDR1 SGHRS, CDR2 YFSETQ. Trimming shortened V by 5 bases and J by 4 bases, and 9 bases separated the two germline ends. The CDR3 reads CASRSVGTEAFF. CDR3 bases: TGCGCCAGCAGATCGGTCGGCACTGAAGCTTTCTTT.

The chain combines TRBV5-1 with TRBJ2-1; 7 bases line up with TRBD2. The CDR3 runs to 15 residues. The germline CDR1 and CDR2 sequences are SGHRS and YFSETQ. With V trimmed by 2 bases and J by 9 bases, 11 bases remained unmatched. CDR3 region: CASSFAGVNAAEQFF. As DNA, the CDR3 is TGCGCCAGCAGCTTTGCGGGAGTAAATGCGGCTGAGCAGTTCTTC.

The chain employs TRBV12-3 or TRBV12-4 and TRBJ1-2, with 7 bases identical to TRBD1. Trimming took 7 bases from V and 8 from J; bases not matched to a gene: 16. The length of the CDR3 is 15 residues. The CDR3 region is CASNKGTVSAGGYTF. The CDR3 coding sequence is TGTGCCAGCAACAAAGGGACAGTTTCTGCAGGGGGCTACACCTTC.

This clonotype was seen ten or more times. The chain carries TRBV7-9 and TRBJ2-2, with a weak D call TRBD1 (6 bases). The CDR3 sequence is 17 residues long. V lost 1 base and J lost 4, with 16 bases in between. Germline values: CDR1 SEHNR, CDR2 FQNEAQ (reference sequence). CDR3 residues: CASSLGAGDPATGELFF. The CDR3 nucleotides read TGTGCCAGCAGCTTAGGGGCAGGGGATCCGGCCACCGGGGAGCTGTTTTTT.